This T cell receptor (beta chain) originates from a study of T cells in Graves' hyperthyroidism and ophthalmopathy. Findings and limits, study-wide: Blood also carried most thyroid clonotypes expanded above 0.001.

It was RNA transcripts that yielded the amplified TCR beta CDR3 regions. RT-PCR in the first round (using the HTBI primer set) targeted the TCR CDR3. Each CDR3 protein is one row after TCRdb ran MiXCR on the multiplex PCR reads. The profile shows around 580,000 distinct CDR3 sequences, around 42% of them singletons. Uncontrolled infection, other autoimmune disease, pregnancy or lactation disqualified patients from enrolment. For this clonotype: Its target is not known. This sequence may be a read error, since a much larger clone differs from it by one base. No conserved phenylalanine or tryptophan ends this CDR3, so it is likely a read error.

Trimming stripped 3 bases from V and 5 bases from J, with 11 bases between. The CDR3 runs to 13 residues. Per germline, CDR1 SGHRS and CDR2 YFSETQ. The sequenced material came from peripheral blood or thyroid tissue (not recorded which). This TCR was sampled from a woman aged 18-35 years with Graves' hyperthyroidism. The gene calls are TRBV5-1 and TRBJ2-5; tentatively, D is TRBD1 (5 bases). The CDR3 region has the DNA TGCGCCAGCAGCTGGGGCGATGGGGAGACCCAGTACCTC. The encoded protein is CASSWGDGETQYL.